The T cell receptor beta chain described here comes from a study of early T cells in non-severe SARS-CoV-2 infection. TCRdb reprocessed the 5' RACE reads with MiXCR, giving one entry per CDR3 protein. Of about 59,000 distinct CDR3 sequences in the sample, around 13% are singletons; the top ten hold roughly 9.3%. Germline V gives CDR1 SQVTM, CDR2 ANQGSEA. This CDR3 contains 14 residues. The ends lost 4 bases at V and 6 bases at J; junction bases unmatched: 7. The sample here was whole blood, taken at baseline. This chain connects TRBV29-1 to TRBJ2-1, with 9 bases aligning to TRBD2. The receptor was derived from an adult who was a healthcare worker with PCR-confirmed SARS-CoV-2 infection or an uninfected control (not recorded which). The CDR3 DNA sequence: TGCAGCGTTGCCTTGGCTAGCGGGATCAATGAGCAGTTCTTC. Amino acids: CSVALASGINEQFF.